Listed below are T cell receptor beta chains from one sample, sequenced in a study of CD8 T cells in ankylosing spondylitis. TCRdb re-analysed the 5' RACE reads in MiXCR, keeping a single row per CDR3 protein. The sample shows around 39,000 distinct CDR3 sequences, approximately 15% of them seen only once. Sequenced material: blood. These receptors all come from a male donor with ankylosing spondylitis or in good health (not recorded which). CDR3s include the opening cysteine and the closing phenylalanine or tryptophan. A D gene is named only where the DNA matches it firmly. Only some rows state a clone size, as once, few, many or a class for expanded clones.

V: TRBV20-1; size: .; D: TRBD2; J: TRBJ2-1; DNA: TGCAGTGCTAGCCCCAACGGGGGGGCCTATGATGAGCAGTTCTTC; CDR3: CSASPNGGAYDEQFF
V: TRBV6-1; size: .; D: .; J: TRBJ2-2; DNA: TGTGCCAGCAACCCTTTCGACTCCGCCGGGGAGCTGTTTTTT; CDR3: CASNPFDSAGELFF
V: TRBV12-3/TRBV12-4; size: .; D: TRBD2; J: TRBJ2-3; DNA: TGTGCCAGCAGTAGGGTGGGACTAGCGGTCTCTACAGATACGCAGTATTTT; CDR3: CASSRVGLAVSTDTQYF
V: TRBV6-6; size: .; D: TRBD2; J: TRBJ2-1; DNA: TGTGCCAGCAGTGTACTAGCGGTCTACAATGAGCAGTTCTTC; CDR3: CASSVLAVYNEQFF
V: TRBV9; size: .; D: .; J: TRBJ2-2; DNA: TGTGCCAGCAGCGTAGCTTTGATAAGCGAGTCCGGGGAGCTGTTTTTT; CDR3: CASSVALISESGELFF
V: TRBV3-1; size: few; D: .; J: TRBJ1-4; DNA: TGTGCCAGCAGCCAAGATGGGGTCCCTAATGAAAAACTGTTTTTT; CDR3: CASSQDGVPNEKLFF
V: TRBV12-3/TRBV12-4; size: few; D: .; J: TRBJ2-1; DNA: TGTGCCAGCACCAAGACCAATGAGCAGTTCTTC; CDR3: CASTKTNEQFF
V: TRBV20-1; size: .; D: .; J: TRBJ2-2; DNA: TGCAGTGCTAGGCCTAGTCCAGGCACCGGGGAGCTGTTTTTT; CDR3: CSARPSPGTGELFF
V: TRBV12-3/TRBV12-4; size: .; D: .; J: TRBJ1-1; DNA: TGTGCCAGCAGGGCGGACAGTTTTAACACTGAAGCTTTCTTT; CDR3: CASRADSFNTEAFF
V: TRBV12-3/TRBV12-4; size: many; D: .; J: TRBJ2-1; DNA: TGTGCCAGCAGTGTCGGGAGATACAATGAGCAGTTCTTC; CDR3: CASSVGRYNEQFF